One and the same sample provided the 24 T cell receptor beta chains below, sequenced in a study of graft-versus-host responses after intestinal transplantation. These receptors' antigens are unknown. Using immunoSEQ multiplex PCR, the repertoire was profiled, and TCRdb retains in-frame clones only, with some absent. The sample has just under 65,000 clones, more than 90% seen once. Sequencing was performed on unstimulated CD8+ T cells sorted from spleen or lymph node cells, taken before transplant. These receptors were obtained from a human donor who was the organ donor for an intestinal transplant.

The rearrangement joins TRBV29-1 to TRBJ2-1; 13 bases are shared with TRBD2. CDR3 length: 16 amino acids. V lost 3 bases to trimming and J lost 7 bases; unmatched junction nucleotides: 9. Germline CDR1 reads SQVTM; CDR2 reads ANQGSEA. The CDR3 DNA follows: TGCAGCGTTGATCCCTTACTAGCGGGAGGGAGGAATGAGCAGTTCTTC. Residues: CSVDPLLAGGRNEQFF.

This clone was picked up a small number of times. J is TRBJ2-7 and V is TRBV6-6; 10 nucleotides align to TRBD2. The CDR3 is 15 amino acids. The junction had 7 bases not matched to a gene; V was cut back by 3 bases and J by 5 bases. Germline CDR1 MNHNY, CDR2 SVGAGI (reference sequence). The CDR3 protein is CASSYYLAGANEQYF. CDR3 nucleotides: TGTGCCAGCAGTTATTATCTAGCGGGAGCCAACGAGCAGTACTTC.

The DNA for the CDR3 is TGTGCCAGCAGCTTATTTTGGGACAGGGGAGGTGAAGCTTTCTTT. It specifies CASSLFWDRGGEAFF. The chain is built from TRBV7-2 and TRBJ1-1, with TRBD1 matching over 10 bases. The length of the CDR3 is 15 residues. V was clipped by 2 bases and J by 7 bases; unmatched bases: 7. Germline V gives CDR1 SGHTA, CDR2 FQGNSA. The full variable domain, rest sourced from reference TRBV7-2 and TRBJ1-1, is GAGVSQSPSNKVTEKGKDVELRCDPISGHTALYWYRQSLGQGLEFLIYFQGNSAPDKSGLPSDRFSAERTGGSVSTLTIQRTQQEDSAVYLCASSLFWDRGGEAFFGQGTRLTVV.

The rearrangement uses TRBV6-1 and TRBJ2-1; no reliable D call. CDR3 length: 15 residues. Trimming stripped 3 bases from V and 7 bases from J, with 16 bases between. Germline V gene lookup returns CDR1 MNHNS and CDR2 SASEGT. CDR3 in amino acids: CASSDVGSLGNEQFF. In nucleotides, the CDR3 is TGTGCCAGCAGTGACGTCGGGTCCCTGGGTAATGAGCAGTTCTTC.

The DNA for the CDR3 is TGTGCCATCAGTGAGGGCAATATGGACAGGCGAACCTCCTACGAGCAGTACTTC. Amino acid sequence: CAISEGNMDRRTSYEQYF. The chain is built from TRBV10-3 and TRBJ2-7, with 7 bases that match TRBD1. The CDR3 totals 18 residues. The V and J ends lost 2 bases and 0 bases, in that order; junction bases with no gene match: 13. Germline V CDR1 and CDR2: ENHRY, SYGVKD.

The rearrangement uses TRBV16 and TRBJ2-7; a possible D gene is TRBD2 (6 bases). Trimming stripped 8 bases from V and 3 bases from J, with 8 bases between. CDR1 and CDR2 from the germline V gene are KGHSY and FQNENV. The CDR3 has 11 amino acids. The CDR3 bases are TGTGCCAGCGCCGGGGGCTACGAGCAGTACTTC. This codes for CASAGGYEQYF.

The V gene is TRBV9, the J gene TRBJ2-3, with TRBD2 matching over 13 bases. Germline V gene sequence: CDR1 SGDLS, CDR2 YYNGEE. Losses at the gene ends were 0 bases for V and 4 bases for J; bases not matched to a gene: 8. The CDR3 spans 18 residues. The CDR3 DNA follows: TGTGCCAGCAGCGTAGAACTAGCGGGAGGGCCGGGGGCAGATACGCAGTATTTT. This encodes CASSVELAGGPGADTQYF.

The V call is TRBV29-1, the J call TRBJ1-2, with TRBD1 matching over 7 bases. The length of the CDR3 is 13 residues. V lost 2 bases to trimming and J lost 1 base; unmatched junction nucleotides: 1. Germline V gene data show CDR1 as SQVTM and CDR2 as ANQGSEA. CDR3 region: CSVETGVNYGYTF. The CDR3, as DNA: TGCAGCGTTGAAACAGGGGTTAACTATGGCTACACCTTC. The full variable domain, its missing parts supplied by reference TRBV29-1 and TRBJ1-2, is SAVISQKPSRDICQRGTSLTIQCQVDSQVTMMFWYRQQPGQSLTLIATANQGSEATYESGFVIDKFPISRPNLTFSTLTVSNMSPEDSSIYLCSVETGVNYGYTFGSGTRLTVV.

V is TRBV5-6 and J is TRBJ2-7; D is possibly TRBD2 (5 bases). This CDR3 contains 15 residues. Germline-derived CDR1 and CDR2 are SGHDT and YYEEEE. Trimming removed 0 bases at V and 0 bases at J, with 10 bases between. This CDR3 is CASSLGGTSSYEQYF. CDR3 in DNA: TGTGCCAGCAGCTTGGGAGGTACTAGCTCCTACGAGCAGTACTTC.

The rearrangement joins TRBV10-3 to TRBJ2-5, with 9 bases fitting TRBD2. The CDR3 loop spans 14 amino acids. The junction had 4 bases not matched to a gene; V was cut back by 5 bases and J by 3 bases. Germline CDR1 reads ENHRY; CDR2 reads SYGVKD. CDR3 in amino acids: CAISPTSGKETQYF. The CDR3 DNA reads TGTGCCATCAGTCCGACTAGCGGTAAAGAGACCCAGTACTTC.

The chain recombines TRBV27 with TRBJ2-2, with D perhaps TRBD2 (5 bases). From germline, CDR1 is MNHEY and CDR2 SMNVEV (reference sequence). The V end was cut by 5 bases, the J end by 5 bases, with 9 bases between. The CDR3 length is 13 residues. As DNA, the CDR3 is TGTGCCAGCAGTGGAGCGGTTACCGGGGAGCTGTTTTTT. Amino acid sequence: CASSGAVTGELFF.

This rearrangement joins TRBV7-6 to TRBJ2-1; 7 bases align to TRBD1. J was trimmed by 2 bases and V by 5 bases; bases with no gene match: 12. CDR3 size: 17 residues. CDR1 is SGHVS, CDR2 FNYEAQ, per germline. In DNA, the CDR3 is TGTGCCAGCAGCCCTCTCGCCGGGACAGTGACCTACAATGAGCAGTTCTTC. This gives the protein CASSPLAGTVTYNEQFF.

This clone was seen more than once but under ten times. The gene calls are TRBV19 and TRBJ2-1; a possible D gene is TRBD2 (6 bases). The CDR3 has 15 residues. Germline values: CDR1 LNHDA, CDR2 SQIVND (reference sequence). V lost 4 bases to trimming and J lost 0 bases, with 10 bases between them. DNA for the CDR3: TGTGCCAGTAGTAATAGCGGAAGCTCCTACAATGAGCAGTTCTTC. Translation: CASSNSGSSYNEQFF.

This CDR3 reads CASSLMGLAGYNEQFF. For the CDR3, the DNA is TGTGCCAGCAGCTTAATGGGACTAGCGGGCTACAATGAGCAGTTCTTC. The chain couples TRBV7-9 to TRBJ2-1, with 12 bases aligning to TRBD2. The germline CDR1 and CDR2 sequences are SEHNR and FQNEAQ (reference sequence). V shed 2 bases, J shed 3 bases, and the junction held 2 bases outside the gene matches. CDR3 length equals 16 residues. Based on the CDR3 plus reference TRBV7-9 and TRBJ2-1, the full variable domain is DTGVSQNPRHKITKRGQNVTFRCDPISEHNRLYWYRQTLGQGPEFLTYFQNEAQLEKSRLLSDRFSAERPKGSFSTLEIQRTEQGDSAMYLCASSLMGLAGYNEQFFGPGTRLTVL.

The rearrangement uses TRBV5-6 and TRBJ2-3; 14 positions agree with TRBD2. Germline V gives CDR1 SGHDT, CDR2 YYEEEE. The CDR3 has 16 residues. The trim removed 4 bases at V and 4 bases at J, leaving 5 bases unmatched. The CDR3 DNA reads TGTGCCAGCAGCCCGGGACTAGCGGGAGTTCCAGATACGCAGTATTTT. This gives the protein CASSPGLAGVPDTQYF.

The CDR3 is CAISNRGRVETQYF. The CDR3 nucleotides are TGTGCCATCAGTAACAGGGGGCGAGTGGAGACCCAGTACTTC. This chain links TRBV10-3 with TRBJ2-5; the match to TRBD1 covers 9 bases. Germline V gene data show CDR1 as ENHRY and CDR2 as SYGVKD. Trimming cost V 5 bases and J 5 bases; bases outside gene matches: 6. The CDR3 spans 14 residues.

This chain connects TRBV5-1 to TRBJ1-5, with D perhaps TRBD1 (5 bases). The CDR3 has 15 amino acids. The V end lost 0 bases, the J end lost 4 bases, and 11 bases lay between the germline ends. Germline values: CDR1 SGHRS, CDR2 YFSETQ. This chain's CDR3 is CASSLGWGGNQPQHF. The CDR3 region has the DNA TGCGCCAGCAGCTTGGGTTGGGGGGGAAATCAGCCCCAGCATTTT.

The chain couples TRBV5-4 to TRBJ2-7; 10 bases agree with TRBD1. The V segment lost 4 bases and the J segment 2 bases; nucleotides outside the gene matches: 6. CDR3 length equals 15 residues. The germline V gene encodes CDR1 SGHNT and CDR2 YYREEE (reference sequence). The CDR3 reads CASSLPDRGAYEQYF. DNA for the CDR3: TGTGCCAGCAGCCTACCGGACAGGGGGGCCTACGAGCAGTACTTC.

This clone was seen a single time. The chain has TRBV6-1 and TRBJ2-7; D gene ambiguous. Looked up from germline, CDR1 is MNHNS and CDR2 is SASEGT. Between the trimmed V and J ends, which lost 0 bases and 0 bases, there was a span of 9 bases. The CDR3 spans 15 residues. The CDR3 bases are TGTGCCAGCAGTGAAGCGGCAGGAAGCTCCTACGAGCAGTACTTC. It is translated as CASSEAAGSSYEQYF.

This chain uses TRBV6-4 with TRBJ2-2; 7 nucleotides match TRBD2. CDR1 and CDR2 (germline): MRHNA, SNTAGT. Trimming cost V 3 bases and J 4 bases; bases outside gene matches: 5. The CDR3 is made up of 15 amino acids. In nucleotides, the CDR3 is TGTGCCAGCAGTGAATTAGCGGGTGCCACCGGGGAGCTGTTTTTT. Protein product: CASSELAGATGELFF.

The V and J genes are TRBV7-9 and TRBJ2-7; D not certain. The CDR3 spans 12 residues. The V end lost 6 bases, the J end lost 2 bases, and 8 bases lay between the germline ends. CDR1 SEHNR and CDR2 FQNEAQ come from the germline V gene (reference sequence). The CDR3 nucleotides are TGTGCCAGCAGTCTAGAGACCTACGAGCAGTACTTC. Its protein is CASSLETYEQYF.

This chain connects TRBV4-1 to TRBJ2-3, with D tentatively TRBD1 (6 bases). V was cut by 4 bases and J by 4 bases, with 12 bases left in between. CDR3 length: 14 amino acids. The germline V gene has CDR1 MGHRA and CDR2 YSYEKL. This CDR3 reads CASSPRGGADTQYF. The CDR3 bases are TGCGCCAGCAGCCCCAGGGGTGGGGCAGATACGCAGTATTTT.

The V and J genes are TRBV2 and TRBJ2-1; TRBD1 is a possible D gene (5 bases). Germline V CDR1 and CDR2: SNHLY, FYNNEI. The CDR3 contains 10 residues. V gave up 10 bases and J gave up 8 bases, with 9 bases separating them. The CDR3 region is CAIQGHEQFF. In DNA, the CDR3 is TGTGCCATTCAGGGCCATGAGCAGTTCTTC.

The chain uses TRBV5-4 and TRBJ2-7, with D tentatively TRBD1 (6 bases). Germline V gives CDR1 SGHNT, CDR2 YYREEE (reference sequence). V lost 5 bases, J lost 0 bases, and 12 bases lay in between. The CDR3 consists of 14 residues. The CDR3 DNA reads TGTGCCAGCAGTCTTGACAGGAGCTCCTACGAGCAGTACTTC. Protein sequence: CASSLDRSSYEQYF.